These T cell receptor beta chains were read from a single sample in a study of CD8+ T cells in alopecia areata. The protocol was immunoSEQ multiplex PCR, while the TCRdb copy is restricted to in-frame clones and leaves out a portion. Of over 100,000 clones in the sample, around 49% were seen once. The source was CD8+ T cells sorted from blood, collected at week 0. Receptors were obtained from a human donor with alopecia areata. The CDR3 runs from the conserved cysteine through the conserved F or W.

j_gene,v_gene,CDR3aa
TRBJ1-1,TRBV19,CASSIEPHTEAFF
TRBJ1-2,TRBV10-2,CASSESGALGGYTF
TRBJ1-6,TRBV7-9,CASSHRGDDSPLHF
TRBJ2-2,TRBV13,CASSSGQGTTGELFF
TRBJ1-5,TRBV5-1,CASSYRGSQPQHF
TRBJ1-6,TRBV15,CATSRVLRGSSYNSPLHF
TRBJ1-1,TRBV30,CAWSVFPGSTEAFF
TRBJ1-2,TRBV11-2,CASSLGANGYTF
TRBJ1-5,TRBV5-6,CASSLAGGIRPQHF
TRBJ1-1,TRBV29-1,CSAELNTEAFF
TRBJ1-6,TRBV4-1,CASSQVLGDSPLHF
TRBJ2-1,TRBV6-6,CASSGGPSSYNEQFF
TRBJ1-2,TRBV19,CASSIGPGYTF
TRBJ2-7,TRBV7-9,CASSPPGGGLSYEQYF
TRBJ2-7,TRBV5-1,CASWTDSYEQYF
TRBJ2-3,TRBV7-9,CASSLGHLPLFTDTQYF
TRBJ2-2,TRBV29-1,CSVLEPDGTGELFF
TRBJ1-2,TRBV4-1,CASSQDRASGYGYTF
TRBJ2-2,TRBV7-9,CASCVGGNTGELFF
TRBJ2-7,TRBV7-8,CASSPGAVPYEQYF
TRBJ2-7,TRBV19,CASRANGVLYEQYF
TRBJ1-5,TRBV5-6,CASSLEGGMGQPQHF
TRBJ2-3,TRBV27,CASSLPDTDTQYF
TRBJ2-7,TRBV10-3,CAISEGQGYEQYF
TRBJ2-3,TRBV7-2,CASSFGGGAADTQYF
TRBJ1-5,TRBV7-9,CASSARGGKGNQPQHF
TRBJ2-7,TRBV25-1,CASSDGGIYEQYF
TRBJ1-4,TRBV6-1,CASSPGAHEKLFF
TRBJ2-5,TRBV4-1,CASSQPRDRQETQYF
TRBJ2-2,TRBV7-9,CAISDTGELFF
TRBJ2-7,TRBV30,CAWSALGTGKHYEQYF
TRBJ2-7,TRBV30,CAWSVRRWQGAHEQYF
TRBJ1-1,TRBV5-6,CASSFSGPEAFF
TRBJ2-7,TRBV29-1,CSVEDLQGHPYEQYF
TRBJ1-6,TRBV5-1,CASSPGPNSPLHF
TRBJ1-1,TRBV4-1,CASRIRVPGDTEAFF
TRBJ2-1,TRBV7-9,CASSLRQGEGYEQFF
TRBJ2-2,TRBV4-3,CASSQGPNTGELFF
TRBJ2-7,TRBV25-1,CASSEWGTGEQYF
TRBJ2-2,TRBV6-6,CGSSGLTGELFF
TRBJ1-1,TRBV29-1,CSVGGTEAFF
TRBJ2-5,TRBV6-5,CASTDSAGRETQYF
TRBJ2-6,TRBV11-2,CASSLDRGALGSGANVLTF
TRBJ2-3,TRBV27,CAAGASSTQYF
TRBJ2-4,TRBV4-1,CASSQGYGPQYF
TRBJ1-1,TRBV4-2,CASSQEGGRVNTEAFF